These 16 T cell receptor beta chains originate from one sample sequenced in a study of T cells in localized non-small cell lung cancer. Using immunoSEQ multiplex PCR, the repertoire was profiled, and TCRdb retains in-frame clones only, with some absent. The profile shows roughly 29,000 clones, about 86% of them singletons. Here the sequenced sample was peripheral blood mononuclear cells, taken before any cancer treatment. These receptors all come from a man aged 35 to 69 with stage III lung adenocarcinoma.

The chain links TRBV10-3 to TRBJ1-3, with D maybe TRBD1 (5 bases). CDR3 size: 12 residues. CDR1 and CDR2 from the germline V gene are ENHRY and SYGVKD. Trimming shortened V by 11 bases and J by 2 bases, and 10 bases separated the two germline ends. CDR3 residues: CAAQGAGNTIYF. CDR3 sequence (DNA): TGTGCCGCCCAGGGCGCTGGAAACACCATATATTTT.

This chain connects TRBV10-2 to TRBJ2-5; 9 bases line up with TRBD2. CDR1 and CDR2 from the germline V gene are WSHSY and SAAADI. V was clipped by 5 bases and J by 1 base; unmatched bases: 5. The CDR3 is made up of 15 amino acids. CDR3 region: CASSNSGSRQETQYF. Here the CDR3 DNA reads TGCGCCAGCAGTAATAGCGGGAGCCGCCAAGAGACCCAGTACTTC.

The chain combines TRBV2 with TRBJ1-1; D is ambiguous. Trimming removed 5 bases from V and 1 base from J, with 23 bases in between. The CDR3 totals 18 residues. The germline CDR1 and CDR2 sequences are SNHLY and FYNNEI. This CDR3 reads CASSYNKPWTIQNTEAFF. The CDR3 nucleotides are TGTGCCAGCAGTTATAACAAACCCTGGACGATCCAGAACACTGAAGCTTTCTTT.

The V call is TRBV27, the J call TRBJ1-2; D gene unclear. V dropped 3 bases and J dropped 7 bases, with 12 bases sitting between them. This CDR3 region has 13 residues. The germline V gene encodes CDR1 MNHEY and CDR2 SMNVEV (reference sequence). The CDR3 region is CASSFNDRGGYTF. For the CDR3, the DNA is TGTGCCAGCAGTTTTAACGACCGGGGTGGCTACACCTTC.

On this clone itself: Mismatch with germline at one junction end may stem from a read error. The V gene is TRBV6-1, the J gene TRBJ1-2; D is undetermined. The CDR3 is 13 amino acids. CDR1 is MNHNS, CDR2 SASEGT, per germline. Here the CDR3 reads CAISADRLYGYTF. For the CDR3, the DNA is TGTGCCATCAGTGCGGACCGCCTCTATGGCTACACCTTC.

The chain is built from TRBV5-8 and TRBJ1-3, with D possibly matching TRBD1 (6 bases). CDR1 is SGHTS, CDR2 YDEGEE, per germline. V was clipped by 2 bases and J by 0 bases, with 9 bases between them. The CDR3 extends over 15 amino acids. The CDR3 region has the DNA TGTGCCAGCAGCTTATGGACAGACTCTGGAAACACCATATATTTT. As protein: CASSLWTDSGNTIYF.

This chain uses TRBV29-1 with TRBJ2-3; tentative D call: TRBD1 (6 bases). The CDR3 is 15 amino acids. Germline CDR1 is SQVTM and CDR2 is ANQGSEA. Trimming removed 0 bases at V and 0 bases at J, with 10 bases between. The CDR3 DNA reads TGCAGCGTTGAAGAGGACAGTTCTAGCACAGATACGCAGTATTTT. It encodes CSVEEDSSSTDTQYF.

The chain combines TRBV6-1 with TRBJ1-1; no firm D call. This CDR3 is built from 13 residues. The V end was cut by 1 base, the J end by 3 bases, with 6 bases between. Germline V gene lookup returns CDR1 MNHNS and CDR2 SASEGT. The CDR3 coding sequence is TGTGCCAGCAGTGAAGGGCGATACACTGAAGCTTTCTTT. Protein product: CASSEGRYTEAFF.

The chain has TRBV5-6 and TRBJ1-6; D gene unclear. Germline loops: CDR1 SGHDT, CDR2 YYEEEE. V was shortened by 2 bases and J by 9 bases, with 12 bases between the two germline ends. CDR3 length equals 14 residues. In DNA form, the CDR3 reads TGTGCCAGCAGCTTAAGGGTTCTGGCTTCACCCCTCCACTTT. Its translation is CASSLRVLASPLHF. The full variable domain, in which reference TRBV5-6 and TRBJ1-6 provide the parts outside the CDR3, is DAGVTQSPTHLIKTRGQQVTLRCSPKSGHDTVSWYQQALGQGPQFIFQYYEEEERQRGNFPDRFSGHQFPNYSSELNVNALLLGDSALYLCASSLRVLASPLHFGNGTRLTVT.

This chain connects TRBV2 to TRBJ2-3; no reliable D call. The V gene lost 4 bases and the J gene lost 0 bases, with 11 bases spanning the gap. CDR1 SNHLY and CDR2 FYNNEI come from the germline V gene. The CDR3 covers 15 residues. CDR3 nucleotides: TGTGCCAGCAGTGGAAGGGTTTATAGCACAGATACGCAGTATTTT. Translated: CASSGRVYSTDTQYF.

The chain carries TRBV27 and TRBJ1-4; no reliable D call. The germline V and J ends were trimmed by 5 bases and 7 bases, with 14 bases remaining between them. This CDR3 spans 14 amino acids. CDR1 and CDR2 (germline): MNHEY, SMNVEV (reference sequence). In DNA form, the CDR3 reads TGTGCCAGCAGTGCCGCGGGTCAAGGTGAAAAACTGTTTTTT. Translation gives CASSAAGQGEKLFF.

The chain is built from TRBV7-9 and TRBJ1-6, with D tentatively TRBD1 (5 bases). V was trimmed by 4 bases and J by 10 bases, leaving 17 bases between them. Looked up from germline, CDR1 is SEHNR and CDR2 is FQNEAQ (reference sequence). CDR3 length equals 15 residues. The CDR3 DNA follows: TGTGCCAGCAGCTCGGCCGGGACCGGGAGCTCACCCCTCCACTTT. This codes for CASSSAGTGSSPLHF.

The V call is TRBV5-1, the J call TRBJ2-7; tentatively, D is TRBD1 (5 bases). The ends were cut back, 4 bases at V and 2 bases at J, with 10 bases in the middle. Per germline, CDR1 SGHRS and CDR2 YFSETQ. CDR3 length: 13 amino acids. The CDR3 nucleotides are TGCGCCAGCAGCCAAGACAGACCCTACGAGCAGTACTTC. As protein: CASSQDRPYEQYF.

This chain connects TRBV5-1 to TRBJ2-6; D call uncertain. The CDR3 has 12 residues. The V gene lost 3 bases and the J gene lost 4 bases, with 2 bases spanning the gap. The germline V gene encodes CDR1 SGHRS and CDR2 YFSETQ. The CDR3 DNA sequence: TGCGCCAGCAGCTCCGGGGCCAACGTCCTGACTTTC. Its translation: CASSSGANVLTF.

The rearrangement links TRBV5-1 to TRBJ2-3; D possibly corresponds to TRBD2 (5 bases). V lost 0 bases and J 0 bases, leaving 8 bases between the germline ends. Looked up from germline, CDR1 is SGHRS and CDR2 is YFSETQ. This CDR3 has 15 amino acids. The CDR3 loop reads CASSLERSSTDTQYF. The DNA of the CDR3 is TGCGCCAGCAGCTTGGAGCGGTCTAGCACAGATACGCAGTATTTT.

The DNA of the CDR3 is TGTGCCAGCAGGCAAGATCCCCGGGTCCTAGTGTTGTACGTC. It translates to CASRQDPRVLVLYV. The chain combines TRBV6-4 with TRBJ2-7, with unresolved D. The CDR3 is 14 amino acids. Trimming cost V 6 bases and J 12 bases, with 24 bases left between them. From germline, CDR1 is MRHNA and CDR2 SNTAGT.